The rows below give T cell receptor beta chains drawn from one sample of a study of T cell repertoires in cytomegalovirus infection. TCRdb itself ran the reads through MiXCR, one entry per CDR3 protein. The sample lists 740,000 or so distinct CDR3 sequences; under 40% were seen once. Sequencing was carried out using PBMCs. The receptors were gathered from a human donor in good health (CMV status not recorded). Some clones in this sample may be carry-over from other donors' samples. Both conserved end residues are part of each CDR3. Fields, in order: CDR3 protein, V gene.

CASSLGGGLNSPLHF | TRBV28
CASSTREAYTGELFF | TRBV19
CASSSVGGGGYEQYF | TRBV28
CSATPWGHRTTYEQYF | TRBV20-1
CASSPTRQIAGTGELFF | TRBV18
CAIKGLAGPTDTQYF | TRBV10-3
CASSFMGEPVNEQFF | TRBV7-6
CASSPTSKAETQYF | TRBV7-3
CASSVRDQETQYF | TRBV7-2
CVSSPKGTFYSNQPQHF | TRBV6-2/TRBV6-3
CASSWGPAAAKNIQYF | TRBV6-1
CASSLLVDNSPLHF | TRBV7-2
CASSLKGFDTEAFF | TRBV27
CASTGQSSTSYNEQFF | TRBV6-1
CASSADRSSTNEKLFF | TRBV27
CASSRRPAGNTIYF | TRBV28
CASSSNGGSGNEQFF | TRBV5-4
CATRDGTNTNEKLFF | TRBV7-8
CASRRDIYSEQFF | TRBV6-1
CASSHPGGMAEAFF | TRBV4-2
CASSLYSGMLAGGETQYF | TRBV27
CASSLGNRGEQYF | TRBV7-2
CASSLDISQETQYF | TRBV7-8
CASRTTTSRTTDTQYF | TRBV10-2
CASSPGASGYEQYF | TRBV5-3
CSARAPDPTSTQYF | TRBV20-1
CASSLRDWGYTF | TRBV7-9
CASSLYRGDTEAFF | TRBV28
CASSLVRLNTEAFF | TRBV11-2
CARRAGLAGTYNEQFF | TRBV6-1
CASSIGPTGEQYF | TRBV12-3/TRBV12-4
CASGLLRGPNYGYTF | TRBV28
CASSQEPGDLETQYF | TRBV4-3
CASSLAGTPNYGYTF | TRBV7-2
CSARFNARRAGTDTQYF | TRBV20-1
CASSVSGMGTDTQYF | TRBV7-2
CASSYPGLSTDTQYF | TRBV7-2
CASSISPWTSGSGFGETQYF | TRBV19
CASSYGGANVLTF | TRBV6-5
CASSLSETGANEQFF | TRBV7-9